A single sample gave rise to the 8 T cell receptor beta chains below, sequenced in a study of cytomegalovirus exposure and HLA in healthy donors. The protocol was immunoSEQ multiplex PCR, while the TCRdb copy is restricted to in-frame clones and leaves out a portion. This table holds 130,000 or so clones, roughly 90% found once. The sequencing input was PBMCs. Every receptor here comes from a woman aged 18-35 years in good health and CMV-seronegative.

The DNA of the CDR3 is TGTGCCAGTAGCGGCGCAGACAATGAGCAGTTCTTC. Its translation: CASSGADNEQFF. The V call is TRBV27, the J call TRBJ2-1; tentative D call: TRBD2 (6 bases). V was clipped by 9 bases and J by 5 bases, with 11 bases between them. CDR3 size: 12 residues. Per germline, CDR1 MNHEY and CDR2 SMNVEV (reference sequence).

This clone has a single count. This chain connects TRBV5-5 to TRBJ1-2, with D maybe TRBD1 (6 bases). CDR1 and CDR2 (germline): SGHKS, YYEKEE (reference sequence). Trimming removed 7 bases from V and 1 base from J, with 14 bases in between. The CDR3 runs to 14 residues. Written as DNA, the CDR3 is TGTGCCAGCTCCCCCACAGGGATTAACTATGGCTACACCTTC. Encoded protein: CASSPTGINYGYTF.

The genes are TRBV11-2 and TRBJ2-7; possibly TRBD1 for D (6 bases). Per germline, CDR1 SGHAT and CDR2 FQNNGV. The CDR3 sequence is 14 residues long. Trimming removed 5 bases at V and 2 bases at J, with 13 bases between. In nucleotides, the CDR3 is TGTGCCAGCAGCCTCCGGACAGACCCCTACGAGCAGTACTTC. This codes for CASSLRTDPYEQYF. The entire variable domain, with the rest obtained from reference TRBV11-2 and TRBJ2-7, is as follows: EAGVAQSPRYKIIEKRQSVAFWCNPISGHATLYWYQQILGQGPKLLIQFQNNGVVDDSQLPKDRFSAERLKGVDSTLKIQPAKLEDSAVYLCASSLRTDPYEQYFGPGTRLTVT.

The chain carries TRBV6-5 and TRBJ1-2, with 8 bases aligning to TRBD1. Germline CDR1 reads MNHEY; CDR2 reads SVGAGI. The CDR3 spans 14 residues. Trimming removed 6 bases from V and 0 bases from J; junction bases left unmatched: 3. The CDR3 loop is CASRGTGANYGYTF. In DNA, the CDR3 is TGTGCCAGCAGGGGGACAGGAGCTAACTATGGCTACACCTTC.

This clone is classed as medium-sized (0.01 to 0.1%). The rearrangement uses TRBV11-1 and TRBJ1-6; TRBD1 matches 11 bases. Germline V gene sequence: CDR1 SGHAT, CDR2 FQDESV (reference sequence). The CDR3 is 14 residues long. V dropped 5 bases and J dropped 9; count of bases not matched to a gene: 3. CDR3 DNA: TGTGCCAGCAGCACCGGACAGGGGGCTTCACCCCTCCACTTT. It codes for CASSTGQGASPLHF.

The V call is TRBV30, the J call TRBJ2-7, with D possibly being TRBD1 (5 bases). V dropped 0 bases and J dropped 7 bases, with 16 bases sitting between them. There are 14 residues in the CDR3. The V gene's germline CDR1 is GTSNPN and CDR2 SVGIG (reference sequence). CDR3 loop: CAWSVPFQGIEQYF. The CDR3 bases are TGTGCCTGGAGTGTACCTTTTCAGGGAATAGAGCAGTACTTC.

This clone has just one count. This CDR3 is CASSDTGGADTQYF. In DNA, the CDR3 is TGTGCCAGCAGTGACACAGGGGGCGCAGATACGCAGTATTTT. V gene TRBV6-4 combines with J gene TRBJ2-3; the match to TRBD1 covers 9 bases. The CDR3 runs 14 residues. After removal of 2 bases from V and 4 bases from J, the junction contained 1 base not matched to a gene. The germline CDR1 and CDR2 sequences are MRHNA and SNTAGT.

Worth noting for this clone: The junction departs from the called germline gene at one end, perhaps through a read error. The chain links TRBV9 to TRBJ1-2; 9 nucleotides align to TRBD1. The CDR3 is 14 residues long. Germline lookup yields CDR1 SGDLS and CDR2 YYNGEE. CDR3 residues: CASSVESSGQGIVF. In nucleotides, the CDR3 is TGTGCCAGCAGCGTAGAATCGTCAGGACAGGGGATAGTCTTC.